The 11 T cell receptor beta chains below were found in one sample sequenced in a study of cytomegalovirus exposure and HLA in healthy donors. The PCR ran on 60 Vbeta and 13 Jbeta primers. Some clones are missing from TCRdb's copy, which holds only in-frame ones; the method was immunoSEQ multiplex PCR. Here the sample table reports tens of thousands of clones. Sequenced input: PBMCs. Receptors originate from a woman aged 55 to 70 in good health and CMV-seropositive.

V gene TRBV5-1 combines with J gene TRBJ2-5; 7 bases map to TRBD1. Per the germline V gene, CDR1 is SGHRS and CDR2 is YFSETQ. This CDR3 contains 14 residues. The V segment lost 0 bases and the J segment 2 bases; nucleotides outside the gene matches: 1. CDR3 in amino acids: CASSLGTGQETQYF. The CDR3 nucleotides are TGCGCCAGCAGCTTGGGGACAGGTCAAGAGACCCAGTACTTC.

The chain joins TRBV5-8 to TRBJ2-5; D is uncertain. This CDR3 is 13 amino acids long. Trimming took 4 bases from V and 5 from J, leaving 12 bases between them. From germline, CDR1 is SGHTS and CDR2 YDEGEE. The CDR3 spells CASSPGLRETQYF. CDR3 nucleotide sequence: TGTGCCAGCAGCCCCGGCTTGAGGGAGACCCAGTACTTC.

CDR3 residues: CASSSGVQPQHF. CDR3 nucleotide sequence: TGTGCCAGCAGTTCAGGGGTGCAGCCCCAGCATTTT. The rearrangement uses TRBV6-6 and TRBJ1-5; D might be TRBD1 (6 bases). V lost 4 bases and J lost 7, with 8 bases in between. The CDR3 has 12 amino acids. Germline V lookup: CDR1 MNHNY, CDR2 SVGAGI (reference sequence).

V gene TRBV10-1 combines with J gene TRBJ2-3; D call uncertain. Looked up from germline, CDR1 is WNHNN and CDR2 is SYGVQD (reference sequence). The CDR3 is 11 residues long. Trimming took 7 bases from V and 3 from J, leaving 5 bases between them. DNA for the CDR3: TGCGCCAGCACGGGTACAGATACGCAGTATTTT. This encodes CASTGTDTQYF.

The rearrangement joins TRBV5-4 to TRBJ2-7; tentatively, D is TRBD1 (5 bases). The germline gives CDR1 SGHNT, CDR2 YYREEE (reference sequence). V was cut by 1 base and J by 2 bases, with 10 bases left in between. The CDR3 spans 14 residues. The CDR3 loop is CASSLKGPTYEQYF. The CDR3 DNA reads TGTGCCAGCAGCTTGAAGGGGCCAACCTACGAGCAGTACTTC.

The genes are TRBV18 and TRBJ1-1, with a weak D call TRBD1 (6 bases). V lost 0 bases to trimming and J lost 3 bases, with 8 bases between them. This CDR3 contains 14 residues. CDR1 and CDR2 from the germline V gene are KGHSH and LQKENI. DNA for the CDR3: TGTGCCAGCTCACCACCAGGGGGTGACACTGAAGCTTTCTTT. Translation gives CASSPPGGDTEAFF.

This rearrangement joins TRBV14 to TRBJ1-2; TRBD1 matches at 8 bases. CDR3 length equals 15 residues. Trimming at V came to 0 bases and at J to 8 bases, leaving 8 bases not matched to a gene. CDR1 is SGHDN and CDR2 is FVKESK in the germline V gene. The CDR3 DNA sequence: TGTGCCAGCAGCCAAGAGGACAGGGTAGTCGGGGGCTACACCTTC. As protein: CASSQEDRVVGGYTF.

This chain links TRBV28 with TRBJ2-7, with 7 bases matching TRBD1. Germline V CDR1 and CDR2: MDHEN, SYDVKM. This CDR3 spans 16 amino acids. With 2 bases clipped from V and 1 base from J, the junction kept 8 bases outside the gene matches. CDR3 in amino acids: CASSLVWDSDSYEQYF. The CDR3 nucleotides read TGTGCCAGCAGTTTAGTTTGGGACAGCGATTCCTACGAGCAGTACTTC.

This sequence joins TRBV7-9 and TRBJ1-5; D gene ambiguous. CDR1 SEHNR and CDR2 FQNEAQ come from the germline V gene (reference sequence). Trimming removed 5 bases from V and 5 bases from J, with 7 bases in between. This CDR3 comprises 12 residues. The CDR3, as DNA: TGTGCCAGCAGCCCCGGGGATCAGCCCCAGCATTTT. Translating gives CASSPGDQPQHF.

The rearrangement joins TRBV29-1 to TRBJ1-1, with 8 bases aligning to TRBD1. After removal of 4 bases from V and 3 bases from J, the junction contained 1 base not matched to a gene. Germline CDR1 reads SQVTM; CDR2 reads ANQGSEA. This CDR3 has 12 residues. The DNA of the CDR3 is TGCAGCGTTGTACAGGGGGACACTGAAGCTTTCTTT. The encoded protein is CSVVQGDTEAFF.

CDR3 bases: TGTGCCAGCAGCTTAGGGTCGGGAGAGACTGAAGCTTTCTTT. It specifies CASSLGSGETEAFF. The chain uses TRBV7-9 and TRBJ1-1; D unresolved. This CDR3 contains 14 residues. Germline values: CDR1 SEHNR, CDR2 FQNEAQ (reference sequence). Trimming took 1 base from V and 5 from J, leaving 11 bases between them.